The 15 T cell receptor beta chains listed next were all sequenced from one sample in a study of radiotherapy plus CTLA-4 blockade in lung cancer (dated by TCRdb to between 2018 and 2020). The library was prepared using the immunoSEQ multiplex PCR assay. TCRdb obtained this table from immuneACCESS and retained in-frame rearrangements with V and J assigned. These tables miss some clones; where compared with another copy, unresolved V genes account for less than half of the shortfall, and the remainder is unexplained. In this sample the table shows fewer than 100,000 clones, 70% to 85% of which occur a single time. The ten largest clones add up to about 0.79% of the sample. The sample in question was peripheral blood, obtained from a patient treated with radiotherapy plus ipilimumab. The receptors were sampled from a human donor with non-small cell lung cancer who had stable disease on radiotherapy plus ipilimumab.

V gene TRBV6-5 combines with J gene TRBJ2-2; D ambiguous. V was clipped by 2 bases and J by 5 bases, with 6 bases between them. The CDR3 totals 13 residues. Looked up from germline, CDR1 is MNHEY and CDR2 is SVGAGI. The CDR3 sequence is CASSYEGTGELFF. The CDR3 nucleotides are TGTGCCAGCAGTTACGAAGGAACCGGGGAGCTGTTTTTT.

In nucleotides, the CDR3 is TGTGCCAGCAGCTTAGCGGCGGGGAACTACGAGCAGTACTTC. Amino acid sequence: CASSLAAGNYEQYF. V gene TRBV7-2 combines with J gene TRBJ2-7, with D possibly matching TRBD2 (6 bases). V was trimmed by 0 bases and J by 3 bases, leaving 9 bases between them. Germline V lookup: CDR1 SGHTA, CDR2 FQGNSA. The CDR3 is 14 amino acids.

The chain links TRBV27 to TRBJ1-1; tentatively, D is TRBD1 (6 bases). CDR1 and CDR2 from the germline V gene are MNHEY and SMNVEV (reference sequence). This CDR3 is built from 14 residues. V gave up 1 base and J gave up 4 bases, with 10 bases separating them. The CDR3 DNA sequence: TGTGCCAGCAGTTTATACAGGGTAAGCACTGAAGCTTTCTTT. Translated, it gives CASSLYRVSTEAFF.

This clone was seen only once. In DNA form, the CDR3 reads TGTGCCAGCAGCGGAGTAGCTGGATACAATGAGCAGTTCTTC. Its protein product is CASSGVAGYNEQFF. The V call is TRBV9, the J call TRBJ2-1; D call uncertain. CDR1 SGDLS and CDR2 YYNGEE come from the germline V gene. Trimming took off 3 bases at V and 4 bases at J, with 11 bases between the two ends. CDR3 length: 14 amino acids.

The V call is TRBV9, the J call TRBJ1-4; the D gene is possibly TRBD1 (6 bases). The germline V gene encodes CDR1 SGDLS and CDR2 YYNGEE. Trimming pared 5 bases from V and 8 bases from J, leaving 19 bases between. CDR3 length: 15 amino acids. The CDR3 DNA sequence: TGTGCCAGCAGTCCTCTTCTGGGGGCTCGAGAAAAACTGTTTTTT. Residues: CASSPLLGAREKLFF.

This chain joins TRBV5-1 and TRBJ2-3; 12 bases fit TRBD2. The V segment lost 0 bases and the J segment 3 bases; nucleotides outside the gene matches: 2. Germline CDR1 SGHRS, CDR2 YFSETQ. The CDR3 runs to 16 residues. This CDR3 is CASSLATSGRTDTQYF. The CDR3 nucleotides read TGCGCCAGCAGCTTGGCCACTAGCGGGAGGACAGATACGCAGTATTTT. Full variable domain (missing parts from reference TRBV5-1 and TRBJ2-3): KAGVTQTPRYLIKTRGQQVTLSCSPISGHRSVSWYQQTPGQGLQFLFEYFSETQRNKGNFPGRFSGRQFSNSRSEMNVSTLELGDSALYLCASSLATSGRTDTQYFGPGTRLTVL.

This clone has more than one count but fewer than ten. The rearrangement joins TRBV7-9 to TRBJ2-3; the D gene is possibly TRBD1 (5 bases). Trimming removed 1 base at V and 0 bases at J, with 11 bases between. Germline V gene data show CDR1 as SEHNR and CDR2 as FQNEAQ (reference sequence). CDR3 size: 16 residues. The CDR3 nucleotides are TGTGCCAGCAGCTTAGGGACACAGACTAGCACAGATACGCAGTATTTT. As protein: CASSLGTQTSTDTQYF. Looking up the rest from reference TRBV7-9 and TRBJ2-3 gives the full variable domain: DTGVSQNPRHKITKRGQNVTFRCDPISEHNRLYWYRQTLGQGPEFLTYFQNEAQLEKSRLLSDRFSAERPKGSFSTLEIQRTEQGDSAMYLCASSLGTQTSTDTQYFGPGTRLTVL.

The rearrangement uses TRBV7-8 and TRBJ1-5; D possibly corresponds to TRBD1 (5 bases). CDR3 length: 14 amino acids. Germline CDR1 and CDR2: SGHVS and FQNEAQ. Trimming stripped 5 bases from V and 3 bases from J, with 11 bases between. CDR3 loop: CASSPDSFNQPQHF. The DNA for the CDR3 is TGTGCCAGCAGCCCCGACAGTTTCAATCAGCCCCAGCATTTT.

The rearrangement uses TRBV19 and TRBJ1-1, with 11 bases lining up with TRBD1. The CDR3 runs 13 residues. Germline CDR1 and CDR2: LNHDA and SQIVND (reference sequence). The ends lost 5 bases at V and 12 bases at J; junction bases unmatched: 8. Here the CDR3 reads CASSGWDRGNSFF. CDR3 DNA: TGTGCCAGTAGTGGATGGGACAGGGGGAATTCTTTCTTT.

This clone showed up just a few times. This chain uses TRBV11-3 with TRBJ2-1, with 10 bases identical to TRBD1. The CDR3 has 16 amino acids. Germline CDR1 SGHNT, CDR2 YENEEA. Losses at the gene ends were 5 bases for V and 4 bases for J; bases not matched to a gene: 8. CDR3 sequence reads: CASSPTGQGKYNEQFF. The CDR3 DNA reads as TGTGCCAGCAGCCCCACGGGACAGGGGAAATACAATGAGCAGTTCTTC.

The genes are TRBV19 and TRBJ2-7, with D perhaps TRBD1 (5 bases). Trimming removed 7 bases at V and 6 bases at J, with 13 bases between. The CDR3 sequence is 12 residues long. Germline lookup yields CDR1 LNHDA and CDR2 SQIVND (reference sequence). The CDR3 is CASNDRRGEQYF. The CDR3 DNA is TGTGCCAGTAATGACAGAAGGGGCGAGCAGTACTTC.

The V gene is TRBV2, the J gene TRBJ2-2; D possibly corresponds to TRBD2 (5 bases). This CDR3 has 14 amino acids. Trimming left V 3 bases short and J 4 bases short, with 9 bases between. Germline V gene data show CDR1 as SNHLY and CDR2 as FYNNEI. The CDR3 DNA sequence: TGTGCCAGCAGTGACTTCGGGGTCACCGGGGAGCTGTTTTTT. Residues: CASSDFGVTGELFF.

V usage is TRBV11-2 and J usage is TRBJ1-3; D unresolved. The V gene's germline CDR1 is SGHAT and CDR2 FQNNGV. This CDR3 is built from 17 residues. V was clipped by 5 bases and J by 2 bases, with 19 bases between them. The CDR3 DNA follows: TGTGCCAGCAGCCACTCCCAGTTGGGCAGGCCTGGAAACACCATATATTTT. Protein product: CASSHSQLGRPGNTIYF.

The chain links TRBV28 to TRBJ2-1; D uncertain. Trimming stripped 1 base from V and 0 bases from J, with 13 bases between. The CDR3 consists of 17 residues. Germline CDR1 is MDHEN and CDR2 is SYDVKM. This CDR3 is CASSLFSSQYSYNEQFF. Here the CDR3 DNA reads TGTGCCAGCAGTTTATTTTCCAGCCAATACTCCTACAATGAGCAGTTCTTC.

This clone has only one observation. The chain joins TRBV19 to TRBJ1-2, with 7 nucleotides matching TRBD1. J was trimmed by 3 bases and V by 5 bases; bases with no gene match: 12. The CDR3 has 16 residues. CDR1 is LNHDA and CDR2 is SQIVND in the germline V gene (reference sequence). CDR3 coding DNA: TGTGCCAGTAGTTCACTCATACAGGGGCCATACTATGGCTACACCTTC. Translating it yields CASSSLIQGPYYGYTF. Looking up the rest from reference TRBV19 and TRBJ1-2 gives the full variable domain: DGGITQSPKYLFRKEGQNVTLSCEQNLNHDAMYWYRQDPGQGLRLIYYSQIVNDFQKGDIAEGYSVSREKKESFPLTVTSAQKNPTAFYLCASSSLIQGPYYGYTFGSGTRLTVV.